The clone carrying this T cell receptor beta chain was seen at least ten times. The target antigen is unknown. Germline V CDR1 and CDR2: MNHEY, SMNVEV (reference sequence). The V gene end was trimmed by 8 bases and the J gene end by 6 bases; junction bases not matched to a gene: 10. This CDR3 comprises 15 residues. Quantitative 5'-RACE with molecular barcodes was used to make the TCR beta libraries. TCRdb passed the 5' RACE reads through MiXCR, listing each CDR3 protein once. Of over 450,000 distinct CDR3 sequences in the sample, approximately 11% are singletons; the top ten hold nearly 7%. This record comes from a study of CD8 T cells in ankylosing spondylitis. General study results and limits: Disease-linked clones had a CD8+ phenotype and relatively low frequency in peripheral blood. Ankylosing spondylitis blood appeared to carry a characteristic TCR beta motif of roughly 8 highly homologous variants. Some of these motif variants have turned up before, in reports on reactive arthritis synovial fluid and blood.

The chain links TRBV27 to TRBJ2-1; 10 nucleotides line up with TRBD2. This clonotype was obtained from a male donor with ankylosing spondylitis. The sequencing input was blood, either unsorted or a sorted T cell fraction (not recorded which). The CDR3 spells CASQFGTSEFNEQFF. The DNA for the CDR3 is TGTGCCAGCCAATTCGGGACTAGCGAGTTCAATGAGCAGTTCTTC.